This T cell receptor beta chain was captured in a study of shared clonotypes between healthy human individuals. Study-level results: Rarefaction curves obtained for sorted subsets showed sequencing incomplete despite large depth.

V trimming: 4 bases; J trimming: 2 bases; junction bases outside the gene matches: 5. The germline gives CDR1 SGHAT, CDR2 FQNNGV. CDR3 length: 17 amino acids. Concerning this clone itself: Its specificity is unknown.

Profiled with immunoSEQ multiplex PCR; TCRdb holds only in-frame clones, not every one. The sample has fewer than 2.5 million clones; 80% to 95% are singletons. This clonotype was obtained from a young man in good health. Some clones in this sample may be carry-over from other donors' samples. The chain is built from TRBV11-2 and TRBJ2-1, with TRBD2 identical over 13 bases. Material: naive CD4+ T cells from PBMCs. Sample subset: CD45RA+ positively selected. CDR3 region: CASSSLAGGIPYNEQFF. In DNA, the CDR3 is TGTGCCAGCAGCTCACTAGCGGGAGGGATCCCCTACAATGAGCAGTTCTTC.